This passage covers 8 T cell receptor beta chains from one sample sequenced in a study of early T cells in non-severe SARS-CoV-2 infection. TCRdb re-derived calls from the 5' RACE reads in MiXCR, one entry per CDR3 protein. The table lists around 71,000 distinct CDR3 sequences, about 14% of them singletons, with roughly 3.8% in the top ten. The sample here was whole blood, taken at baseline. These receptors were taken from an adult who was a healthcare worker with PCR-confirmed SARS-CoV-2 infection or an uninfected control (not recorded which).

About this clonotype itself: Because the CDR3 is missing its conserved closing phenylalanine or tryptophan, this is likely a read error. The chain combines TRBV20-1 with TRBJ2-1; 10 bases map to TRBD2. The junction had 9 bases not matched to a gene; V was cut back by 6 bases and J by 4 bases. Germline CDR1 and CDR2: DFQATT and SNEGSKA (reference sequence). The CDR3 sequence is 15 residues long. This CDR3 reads CSAELPGLAYNEQFL. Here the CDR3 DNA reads TGCAGTGCGGAGCTACCGGGACTAGCGTACAATGAGCAGTTCTTA.

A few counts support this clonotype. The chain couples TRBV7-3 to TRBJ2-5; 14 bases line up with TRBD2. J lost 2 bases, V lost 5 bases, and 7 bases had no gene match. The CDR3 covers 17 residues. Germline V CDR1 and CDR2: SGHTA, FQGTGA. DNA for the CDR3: TGTGCCAGCAGCCAACCGACTAGCGGGAGGGTACAAGAGACCCAGTACTTC. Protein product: CASSQPTSGRVQETQYF.

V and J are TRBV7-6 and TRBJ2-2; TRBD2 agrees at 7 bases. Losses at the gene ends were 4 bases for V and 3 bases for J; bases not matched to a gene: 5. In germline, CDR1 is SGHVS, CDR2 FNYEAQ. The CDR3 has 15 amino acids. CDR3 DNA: TGTGCCAGCAGCTCAGCGGGGAGAGACACCGGGGAGCTGTTTTTT. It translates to CASSSAGRDTGELFF. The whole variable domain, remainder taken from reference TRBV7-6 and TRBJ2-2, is GAGVSQSPRYKVTKRGQDVALRCDPISGHVSLYWYRQALGQGPEFLTYFNYEAQQDKSGLPNDRFSAERPEGSISTLTIQRTEQRDSAMYRCASSSAGRDTGELFFGEGSRLTVL.

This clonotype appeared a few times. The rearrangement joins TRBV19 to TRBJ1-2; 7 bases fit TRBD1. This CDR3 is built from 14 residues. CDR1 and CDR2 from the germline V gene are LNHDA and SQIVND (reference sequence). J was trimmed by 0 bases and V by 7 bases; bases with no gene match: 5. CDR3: CASTQGQANYGYTF. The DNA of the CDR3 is TGTGCCAGTACCCAAGGACAGGCTAACTATGGCTACACCTTC. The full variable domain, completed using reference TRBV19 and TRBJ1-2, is DGGITQSPKYLFRKEGQNVTLSCEQNLNHDAMYWYRQDPGQGLRLIYYSQIVNDFQKGDIAEGYSVSREKKESFPLTVTSAQKNPTAFYLCASTQGQANYGYTFGSGTRLTVV.

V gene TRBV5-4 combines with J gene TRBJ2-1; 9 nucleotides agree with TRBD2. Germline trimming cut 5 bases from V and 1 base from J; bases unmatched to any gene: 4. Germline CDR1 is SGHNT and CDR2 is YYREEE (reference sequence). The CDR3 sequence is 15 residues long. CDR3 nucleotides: TGTGCCAGCAGGCCCACTAGCGGGTCCTACAATGAGCAGTTCTTC. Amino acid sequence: CASRPTSGSYNEQFF.

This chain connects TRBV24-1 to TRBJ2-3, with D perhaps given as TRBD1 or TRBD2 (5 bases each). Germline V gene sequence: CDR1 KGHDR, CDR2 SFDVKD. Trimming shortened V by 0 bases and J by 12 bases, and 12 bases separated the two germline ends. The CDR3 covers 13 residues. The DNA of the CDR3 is TGTGCCACCAGTGATTTGAAGAGGGGCGCTCAGTATTTT. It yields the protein CATSDLKRGAQYF.

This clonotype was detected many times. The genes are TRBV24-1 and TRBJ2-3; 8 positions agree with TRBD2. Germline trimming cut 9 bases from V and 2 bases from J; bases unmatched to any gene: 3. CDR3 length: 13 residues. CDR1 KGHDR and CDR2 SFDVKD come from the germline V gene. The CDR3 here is CATGREVTDTQYF. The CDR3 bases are TGTGCCACCGGGCGGGAGGTCACAGATACGCAGTATTTT.

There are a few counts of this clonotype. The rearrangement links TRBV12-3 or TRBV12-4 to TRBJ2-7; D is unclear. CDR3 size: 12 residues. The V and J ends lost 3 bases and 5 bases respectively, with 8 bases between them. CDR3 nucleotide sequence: TGTGCCAGCAGTTTCGGAACCCACGAGCAGTACTTC. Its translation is CASSFGTHEQYF.